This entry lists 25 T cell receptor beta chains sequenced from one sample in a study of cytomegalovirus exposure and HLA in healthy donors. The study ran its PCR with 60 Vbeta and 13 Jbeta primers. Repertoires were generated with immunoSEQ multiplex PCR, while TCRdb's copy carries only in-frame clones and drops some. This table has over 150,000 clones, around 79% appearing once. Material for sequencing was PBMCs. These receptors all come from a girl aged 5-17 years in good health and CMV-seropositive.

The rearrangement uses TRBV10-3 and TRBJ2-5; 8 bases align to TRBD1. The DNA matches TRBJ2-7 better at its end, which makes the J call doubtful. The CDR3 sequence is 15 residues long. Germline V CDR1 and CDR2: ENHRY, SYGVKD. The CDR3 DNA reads TGTGCCCTACGAGCAGGACAGGGAGAAATCTACGAGCAGTACTTC. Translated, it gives CALRAGQGEIYEQYF.

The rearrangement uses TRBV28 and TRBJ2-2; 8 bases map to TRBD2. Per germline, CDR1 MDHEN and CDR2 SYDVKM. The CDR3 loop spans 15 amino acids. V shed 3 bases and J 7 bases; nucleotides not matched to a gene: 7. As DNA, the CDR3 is TGTGCCAGCAGTTTTAGCGGGGCCCCAGGCGGGGAGCTGTTTTTT. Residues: CASSFSGAPGGELFF. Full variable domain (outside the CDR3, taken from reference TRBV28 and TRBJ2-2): DVKVTQSSRYLVKRTGEKVFLECVQDMDHENMFWYRQDPGLGLRLIYFSYDVKMKEKGDIPEGYSVSREKKERFSLILESASTNQTSMYLCASSFSGAPGGELFFGEGSRLTVL.

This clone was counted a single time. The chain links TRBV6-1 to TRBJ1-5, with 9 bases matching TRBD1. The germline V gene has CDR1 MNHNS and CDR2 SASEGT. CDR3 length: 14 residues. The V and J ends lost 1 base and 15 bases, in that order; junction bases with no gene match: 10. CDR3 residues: CASSEDGTGTGWHF. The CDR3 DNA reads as TGTGCCAGCAGTGAAGACGGGACAGGGACCGGGTGGCATTTT.

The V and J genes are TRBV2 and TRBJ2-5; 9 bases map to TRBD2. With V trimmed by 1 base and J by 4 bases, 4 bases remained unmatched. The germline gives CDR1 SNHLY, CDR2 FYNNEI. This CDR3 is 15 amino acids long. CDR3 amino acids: CASSEGLAGIETQYF. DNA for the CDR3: TGTGCCAGCAGTGAAGGGCTAGCGGGGATAGAGACCCAGTACTTC.

The CDR3 loop reads CASSVTVSSGANVLTF. The CDR3, as DNA: TGTGCCAGCAGTGTTACAGTAAGCTCTGGGGCCAACGTCCTGACTTTC. The chain is built from TRBV6-1 and TRBJ2-6; D is undetermined. Germline CDR1 is MNHNS and CDR2 is SASEGT. The CDR3 is 16 amino acids. V lost 4 bases to trimming and J lost 0 bases, with 10 bases between them.

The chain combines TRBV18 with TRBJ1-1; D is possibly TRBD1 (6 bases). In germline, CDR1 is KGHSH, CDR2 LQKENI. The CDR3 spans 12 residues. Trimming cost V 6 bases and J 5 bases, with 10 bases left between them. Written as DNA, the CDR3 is TGTGCCAGCTCGGAGCAGGGGACTGAAGCTTTCTTT. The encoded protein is CASSEQGTEAFF.

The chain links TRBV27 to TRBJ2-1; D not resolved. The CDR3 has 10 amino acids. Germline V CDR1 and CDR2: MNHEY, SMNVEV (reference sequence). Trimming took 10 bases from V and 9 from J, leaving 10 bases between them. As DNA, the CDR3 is TGTGCCAAGTCAGGTTTTGAGCAGTTCTTC. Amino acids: CAKSGFEQFF.

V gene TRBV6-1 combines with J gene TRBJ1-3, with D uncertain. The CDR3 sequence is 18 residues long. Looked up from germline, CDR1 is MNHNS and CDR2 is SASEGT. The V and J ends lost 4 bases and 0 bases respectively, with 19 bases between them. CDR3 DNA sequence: TGTGCCAGCAGTGTCAGTAGAGGACGGGGAAGCTCTGGAAACACCATATATTTT. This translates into CASSVSRGRGSSGNTIYF.

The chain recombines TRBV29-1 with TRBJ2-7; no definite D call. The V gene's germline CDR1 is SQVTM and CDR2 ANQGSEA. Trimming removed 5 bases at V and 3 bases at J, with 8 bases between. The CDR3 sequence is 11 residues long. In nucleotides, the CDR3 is TGCAGCGTTTCCAGCGTCTACGAGCAGTACTTC. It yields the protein CSVSSVYEQYF.

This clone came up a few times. DNA of the CDR3: TGTGCCAGCAGCTTAGATAGCGGGGGGGCCGGGGAGACCCAGTACTTC. The encoded protein is CASSLDSGGAGETQYF. The V gene is TRBV5-4, the J gene TRBJ2-5; 11 bases are a match to TRBD2. Germline V gives CDR1 SGHNT, CDR2 YYREEE (reference sequence). CDR3 length equals 16 residues. J was trimmed by 5 bases and V by 2 bases; bases with no gene match: 8. The full variable domain, rest sourced from reference TRBV5-4 and TRBJ2-5, is ETGVTQSPTHLIKTRGQQVTLRCSSQSGHNTVSWYQQALGQGPQFIFQYYREEENGRGNFPPRFSGLQFPNYSSELNVNALELDDSALYLCASSLDSGGAGETQYFGPGTRLLVL.

In nucleotides, the CDR3 is TGCGCCAGCAGCCAAGATACAGGGCCCTATGGCTACACCTTC. It translates to CASSQDTGPYGYTF. The chain employs TRBV4-3 and TRBJ1-2; a weak D match, TRBD1 (6 bases). V lost 0 bases and J lost 4, with 9 bases in between. The CDR3 sequence is 14 residues long. Germline loops: CDR1 LGHNA, CDR2 YSLEER.

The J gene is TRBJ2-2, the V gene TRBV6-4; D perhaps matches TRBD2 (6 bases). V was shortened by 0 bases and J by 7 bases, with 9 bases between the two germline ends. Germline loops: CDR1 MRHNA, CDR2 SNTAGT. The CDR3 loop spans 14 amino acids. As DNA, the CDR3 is TGTGCCAGCAGTGACTCCGGGGGTAGCGGGGAGCTGTTTTTT. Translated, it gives CASSDSGGSGELFF.

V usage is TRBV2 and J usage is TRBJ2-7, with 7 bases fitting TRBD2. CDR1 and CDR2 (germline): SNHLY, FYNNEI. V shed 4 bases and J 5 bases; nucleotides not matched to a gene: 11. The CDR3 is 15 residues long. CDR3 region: CASSGGGGPLNEQYF. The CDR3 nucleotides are TGTGCCAGCAGTGGGGGCGGGGGACCGTTGAACGAGCAGTACTTC.

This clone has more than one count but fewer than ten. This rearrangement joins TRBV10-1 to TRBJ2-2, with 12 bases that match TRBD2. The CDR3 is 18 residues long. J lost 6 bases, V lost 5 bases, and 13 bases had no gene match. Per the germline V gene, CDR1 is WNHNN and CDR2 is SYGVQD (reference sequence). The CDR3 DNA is TGCGCCAGCAGTAGGGACGCACTAGCGGGGGGAAGATCCGGGGAGCTGTTTTTT. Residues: CASSRDALAGGRSGELFF.

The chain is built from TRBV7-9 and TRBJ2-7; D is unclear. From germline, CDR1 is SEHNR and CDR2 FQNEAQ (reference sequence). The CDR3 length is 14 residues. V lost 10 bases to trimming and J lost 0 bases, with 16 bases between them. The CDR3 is CATRGGSTSYEQYF. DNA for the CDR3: TGTGCCACCCGAGGTGGCTCTACCTCCTACGAGCAGTACTTC.

The CDR3 loop is CASSLARGTSYEQYF. In DNA form, the CDR3 reads TGTGCCAGCAGCTTAGCCAGGGGAACTTCCTACGAGCAGTACTTC. V is TRBV11-2 and J is TRBJ2-7; a possible D gene is TRBD1 (6 bases). V lost 1 base and J 1 base, leaving 11 bases between the germline ends. Germline CDR1 SGHAT, CDR2 FQNNGV. The CDR3 extends over 15 amino acids.

The CDR3 coding sequence is TGCGCCAGCAGCCAAGATTTCGACAGGGGGAATCAGCCCCAGCATTTT. Its translation is CASSQDFDRGNQPQHF. This sequence joins TRBV4-3 and TRBJ1-5; 9 bases are shared with TRBD1. CDR1 and CDR2 (germline): LGHNA, YSLEER. The CDR3 length is 16 residues. V trimming: 0 bases; J trimming: 4 bases; junction bases outside the gene matches: 4.

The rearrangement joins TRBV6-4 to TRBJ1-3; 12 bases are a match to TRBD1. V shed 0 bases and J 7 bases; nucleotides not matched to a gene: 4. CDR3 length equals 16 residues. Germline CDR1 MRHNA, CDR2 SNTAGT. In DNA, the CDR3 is TGTGCCAGCAGTGACTCGGGACAGGGGGCAGGGAACACCATATATTTT. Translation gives CASSDSGQGAGNTIYF.

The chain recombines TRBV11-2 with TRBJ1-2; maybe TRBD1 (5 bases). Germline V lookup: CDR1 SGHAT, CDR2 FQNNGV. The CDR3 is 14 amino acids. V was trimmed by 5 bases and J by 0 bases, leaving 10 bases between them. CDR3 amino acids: CASSTQTANYGYTF. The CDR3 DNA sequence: TGTGCCAGCAGCACCCAGACAGCTAACTATGGCTACACCTTC.

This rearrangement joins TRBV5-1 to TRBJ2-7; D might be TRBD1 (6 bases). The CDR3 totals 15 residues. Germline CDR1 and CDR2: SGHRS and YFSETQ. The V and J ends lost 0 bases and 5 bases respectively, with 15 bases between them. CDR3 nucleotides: TGCGCCAGCAGCTTGGATGGGCAGGGGAGAGACGAGCAGTACTTC. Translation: CASSLDGQGRDEQYF. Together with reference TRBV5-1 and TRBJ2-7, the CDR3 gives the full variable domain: KAGVTQTPRYLIKTRGQQVTLSCSPISGHRSVSWYQQTPGQGLQFLFEYFSETQRNKGNFPGRFSGRQFSNSRSEMNVSTLELGDSALYLCASSLDGQGRDEQYFGPGTRLTVT.

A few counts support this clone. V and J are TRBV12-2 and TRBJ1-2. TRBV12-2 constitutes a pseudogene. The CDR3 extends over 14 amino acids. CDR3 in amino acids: CASRMPAINYGYTF. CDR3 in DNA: TGTGCAAGTCGCATGCCAGCGATTAACTATGGCTACACCTTC.

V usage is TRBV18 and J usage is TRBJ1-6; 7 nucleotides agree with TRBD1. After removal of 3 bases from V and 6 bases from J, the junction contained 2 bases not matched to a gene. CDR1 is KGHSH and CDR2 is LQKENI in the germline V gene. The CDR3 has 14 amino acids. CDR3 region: CASSPTGSNSPLHF. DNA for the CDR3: TGTGCCAGCTCACCGACAGGGTCTAATTCACCCCTCCACTTT. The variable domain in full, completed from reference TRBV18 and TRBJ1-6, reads NAGVMQNPRHLVRRRGQEARLRCSPMKGHSHVYWYRQLPEEGLKFMVYLQKENIIDESGMPKERFSAEFPKEGPSILRIQQVVRGDSAAYFCASSPTGSNSPLHFGNGTRLTVT.

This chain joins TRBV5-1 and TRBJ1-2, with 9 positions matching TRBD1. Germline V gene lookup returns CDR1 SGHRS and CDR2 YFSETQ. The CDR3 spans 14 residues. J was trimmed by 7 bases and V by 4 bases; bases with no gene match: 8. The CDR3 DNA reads TGCGCCAGCAGCCTCCTGGGACAGGGAGGTGGCTACACCTTC. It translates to CASSLLGQGGGYTF.

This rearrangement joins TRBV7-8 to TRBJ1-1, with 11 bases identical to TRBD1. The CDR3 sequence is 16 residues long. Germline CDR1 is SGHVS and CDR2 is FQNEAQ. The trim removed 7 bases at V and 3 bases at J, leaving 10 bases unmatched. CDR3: CASTLSGTGGDTEAFF. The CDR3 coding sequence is TGTGCCAGCACCCTCTCCGGGACAGGGGGTGACACTGAAGCTTTCTTT.

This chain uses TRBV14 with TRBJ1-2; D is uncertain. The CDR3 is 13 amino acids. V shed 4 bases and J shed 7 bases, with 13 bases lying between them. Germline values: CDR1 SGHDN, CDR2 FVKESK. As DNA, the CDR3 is TGTGCCAGCAGCCCCTGGGCGGAGGGTGGCTACACCTTC. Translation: CASSPWAEGGYTF. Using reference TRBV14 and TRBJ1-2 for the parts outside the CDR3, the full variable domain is EAGVTQFPSHSVIEKGQTVTLRCDPISGHDNLYWYRRVMGKEIKFLLHFVKESKQDESGMPNNRFLAERTGGTYSTLKVQPAELEDSGVYFCASSPWAEGGYTFGSGTRLTVV.